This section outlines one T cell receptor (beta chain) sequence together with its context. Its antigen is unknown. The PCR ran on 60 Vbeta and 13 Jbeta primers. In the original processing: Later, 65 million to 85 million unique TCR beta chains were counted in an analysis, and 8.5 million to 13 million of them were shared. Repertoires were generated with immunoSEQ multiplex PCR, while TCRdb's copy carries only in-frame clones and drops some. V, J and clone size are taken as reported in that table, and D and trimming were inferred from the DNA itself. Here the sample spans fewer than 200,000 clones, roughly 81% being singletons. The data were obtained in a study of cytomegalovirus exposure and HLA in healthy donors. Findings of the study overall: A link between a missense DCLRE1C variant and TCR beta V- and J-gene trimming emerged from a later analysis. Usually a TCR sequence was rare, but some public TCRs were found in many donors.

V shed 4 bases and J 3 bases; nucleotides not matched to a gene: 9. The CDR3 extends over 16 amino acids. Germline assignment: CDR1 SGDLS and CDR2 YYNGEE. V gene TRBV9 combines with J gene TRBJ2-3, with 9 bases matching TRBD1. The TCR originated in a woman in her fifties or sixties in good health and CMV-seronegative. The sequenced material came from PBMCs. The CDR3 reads CASSTTGTGNTDTQYF. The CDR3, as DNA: TGTGCCAGCAGCACAACCGGGACAGGGAATACAGATACGCAGTATTTT.